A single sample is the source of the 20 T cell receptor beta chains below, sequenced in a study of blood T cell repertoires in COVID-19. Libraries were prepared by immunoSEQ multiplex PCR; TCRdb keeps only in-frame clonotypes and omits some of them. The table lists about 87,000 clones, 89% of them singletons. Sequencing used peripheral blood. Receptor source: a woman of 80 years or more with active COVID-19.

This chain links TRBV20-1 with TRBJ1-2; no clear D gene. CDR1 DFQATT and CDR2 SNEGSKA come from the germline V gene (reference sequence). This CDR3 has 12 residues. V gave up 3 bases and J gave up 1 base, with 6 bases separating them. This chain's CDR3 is CSASGLNYGYTF. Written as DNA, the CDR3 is TGCAGTGCTAGTGGTCTTAACTATGGCTACACCTTC.

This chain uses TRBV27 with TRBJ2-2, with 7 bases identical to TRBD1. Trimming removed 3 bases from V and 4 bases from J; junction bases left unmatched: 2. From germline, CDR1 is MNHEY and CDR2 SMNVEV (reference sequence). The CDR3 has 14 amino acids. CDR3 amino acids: CASSFRDSTGELFF. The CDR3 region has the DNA TGTGCCAGCAGTTTCCGGGACAGCACCGGGGAGCTGTTTTTT.

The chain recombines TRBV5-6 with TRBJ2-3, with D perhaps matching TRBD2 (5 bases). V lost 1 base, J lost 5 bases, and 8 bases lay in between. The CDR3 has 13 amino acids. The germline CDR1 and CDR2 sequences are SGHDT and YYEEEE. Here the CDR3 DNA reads TGTGCCAGCAGCTTGAAGGGAGTAGATACGCAGTATTTT. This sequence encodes CASSLKGVDTQYF. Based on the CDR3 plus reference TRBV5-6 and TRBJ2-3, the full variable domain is DAGVTQSPTHLIKTRGQQVTLRCSPKSGHDTVSWYQQALGQGPQFIFQYYEEEERQRGNFPDRFSGHQFPNYSSELNVNALLLGDSALYLCASSLKGVDTQYFGPGTRLTVL.

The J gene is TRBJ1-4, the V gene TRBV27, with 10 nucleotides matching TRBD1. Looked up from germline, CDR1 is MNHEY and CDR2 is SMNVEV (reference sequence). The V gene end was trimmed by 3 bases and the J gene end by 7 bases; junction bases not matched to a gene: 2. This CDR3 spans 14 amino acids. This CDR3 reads CASSLDRGSEKLFF. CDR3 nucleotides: TGTGCCAGCAGTTTGGACAGGGGGAGTGAAAAACTGTTTTTT. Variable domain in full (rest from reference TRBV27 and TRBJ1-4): EAQVTQNPRYLITVTGKKLTVTCSQNMNHEYMSWYRQDPGLGLRQIYYSMNVEVTDKGDVPEGYKVSRKEKRNFPLILESPSPNQTSLYFCASSLDRGSEKLFFGSGTQLSVL.

The CDR3 DNA reads TGTGCCAGCAGCCGCGTCTGGCGGGGCTCCTACGAGCAGTACTTC. Amino acid sequence: CASSRVWRGSYEQYF. The V gene is TRBV6-5, the J gene TRBJ2-7; D is possibly TRBD2 (6 bases). The CDR3 has 15 residues. V was shortened by 6 bases and J by 0 bases, with 15 bases between the two germline ends. The germline CDR1 and CDR2 sequences are MNHEY and SVGAGI.

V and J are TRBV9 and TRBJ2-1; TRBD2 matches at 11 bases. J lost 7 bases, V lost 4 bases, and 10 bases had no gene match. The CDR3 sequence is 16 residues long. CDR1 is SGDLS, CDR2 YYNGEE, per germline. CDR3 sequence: CASSWVAGGPTNEQFF. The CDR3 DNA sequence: TGTGCCAGCAGCTGGGTAGCGGGAGGGCCAACGAATGAGCAGTTCTTC. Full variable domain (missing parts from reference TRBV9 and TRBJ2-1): DSGVTQTPKHLITATGQRVTLRCSPRSGDLSVYWYQQSLDQGLQFLIQYYNGEERAKGNILERFSAQQFPDLHSELNLSSLELGDSALYFCASSWVAGGPTNEQFFGPGTRLTVL.

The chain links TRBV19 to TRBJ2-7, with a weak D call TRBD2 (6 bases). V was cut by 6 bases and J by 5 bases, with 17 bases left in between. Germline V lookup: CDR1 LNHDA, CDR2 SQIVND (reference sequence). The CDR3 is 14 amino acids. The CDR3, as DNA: TGTGCCAGTAGAAAAAGGAGGGGTACGGACGAGCAGTACTTC. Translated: CASRKRRGTDEQYF.

The CDR3 loop is CAWSDINQPQHF. DNA of the CDR3: TGTGCCTGGAGTGACATCAATCAGCCCCAGCATTTT. The chain is built from TRBV30 and TRBJ1-5; D uncertain. V was cut by 1 base and J by 3 bases, with 4 bases left in between. This CDR3 is built from 12 residues. Germline V gene lookup returns CDR1 GTSNPN and CDR2 SVGIG (reference sequence).

For the CDR3, the DNA is TGTGCCAGCAGCAGTCAGGGGGCCAGTGAGACCCAGTACTTC. Encoded protein: CASSSQGASETQYF. The chain has TRBV5-4 and TRBJ2-5; 8 nucleotides line up with TRBD1. J lost 5 bases, V lost 4 bases, and 7 bases had no gene match. The length of the CDR3 is 14 residues. Germline V CDR1 and CDR2: SGHNT, YYREEE (reference sequence).

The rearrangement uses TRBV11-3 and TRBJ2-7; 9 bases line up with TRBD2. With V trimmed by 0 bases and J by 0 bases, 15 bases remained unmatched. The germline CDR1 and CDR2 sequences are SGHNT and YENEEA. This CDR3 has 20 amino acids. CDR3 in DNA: TGTGCCAGCAGCTTAGATGGAGGACTAGCGCCCGATGCGAGCTCCTACGAGCAGTACTTC. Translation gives CASSLDGGLAPDASSYEQYF.

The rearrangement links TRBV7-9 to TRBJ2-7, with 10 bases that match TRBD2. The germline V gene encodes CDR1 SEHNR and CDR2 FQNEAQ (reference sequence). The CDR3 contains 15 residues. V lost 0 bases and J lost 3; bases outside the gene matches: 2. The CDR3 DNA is TGTGCCAGCAGCTTAGCGCTAGCGGGAGACTACGAGCAGTACTTC. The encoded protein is CASSLALAGDYEQYF. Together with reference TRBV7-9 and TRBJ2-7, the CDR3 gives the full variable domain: DTGVSQNPRHKITKRGQNVTFRCDPISEHNRLYWYRQTLGQGPEFLTYFQNEAQLEKSRLLSDRFSAERPKGSFSTLEIQRTEQGDSAMYLCASSLALAGDYEQYFGPGTRLTVT.

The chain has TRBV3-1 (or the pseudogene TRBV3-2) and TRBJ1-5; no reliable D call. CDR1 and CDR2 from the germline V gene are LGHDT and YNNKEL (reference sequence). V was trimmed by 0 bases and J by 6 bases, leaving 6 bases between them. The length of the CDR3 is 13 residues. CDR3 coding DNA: TGTGCCAGCAGCCAAGATCGGAGTCAGCCCCAGCATTTT. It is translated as CASSQDRSQPQHF.

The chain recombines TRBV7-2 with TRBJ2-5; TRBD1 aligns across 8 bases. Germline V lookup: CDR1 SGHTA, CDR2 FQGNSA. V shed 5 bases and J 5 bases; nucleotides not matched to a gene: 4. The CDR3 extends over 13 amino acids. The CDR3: CASSQQGGETQYF. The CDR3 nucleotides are TGTGCCAGCAGCCAACAGGGGGGTGAGACCCAGTACTTC.

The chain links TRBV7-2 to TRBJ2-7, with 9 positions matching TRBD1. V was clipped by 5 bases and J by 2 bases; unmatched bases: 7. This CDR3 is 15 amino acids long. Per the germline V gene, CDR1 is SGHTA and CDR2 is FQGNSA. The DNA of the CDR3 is TGTGCCAGCAGCATCCTACAGGGGGCGGCCTACGAGCAGTACTTC. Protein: CASSILQGAAYEQYF.

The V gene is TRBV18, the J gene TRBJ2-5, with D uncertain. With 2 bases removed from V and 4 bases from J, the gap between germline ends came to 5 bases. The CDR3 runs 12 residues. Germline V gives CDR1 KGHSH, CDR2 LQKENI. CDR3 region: CASSPSSETQYF. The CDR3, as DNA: TGTGCCAGCTCACCATCCTCAGAGACCCAGTACTTC.

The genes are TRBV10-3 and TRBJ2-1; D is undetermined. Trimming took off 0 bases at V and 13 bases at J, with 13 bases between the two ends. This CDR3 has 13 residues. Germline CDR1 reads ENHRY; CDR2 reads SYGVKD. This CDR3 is CAISESGRGDQFF. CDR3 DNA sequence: TGTGCCATCAGTGAGTCAGGCAGAGGCGACCAGTTCTTC.

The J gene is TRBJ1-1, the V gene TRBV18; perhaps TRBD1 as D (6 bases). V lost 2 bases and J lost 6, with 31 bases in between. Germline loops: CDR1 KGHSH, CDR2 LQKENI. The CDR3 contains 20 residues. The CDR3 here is CASSPKFGLMGDKGYSEAFF. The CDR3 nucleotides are TGTGCCAGCTCACCAAAGTTTGGATTGATGGGGGACAAAGGCTATTCTGAAGCTTTCTTT.

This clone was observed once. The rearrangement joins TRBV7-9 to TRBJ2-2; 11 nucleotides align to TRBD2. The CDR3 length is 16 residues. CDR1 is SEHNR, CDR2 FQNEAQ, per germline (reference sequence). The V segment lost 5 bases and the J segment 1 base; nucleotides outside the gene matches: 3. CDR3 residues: CASSTGTSGNTGELFF. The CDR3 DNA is TGTGCCAGCAGCACTGGGACTAGCGGGAACACCGGGGAGCTGTTTTTT.

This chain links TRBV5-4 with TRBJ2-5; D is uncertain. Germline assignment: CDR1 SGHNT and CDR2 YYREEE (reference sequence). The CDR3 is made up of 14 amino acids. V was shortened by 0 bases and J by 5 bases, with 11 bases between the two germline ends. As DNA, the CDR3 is TGTGCCAGCAGCTTGGGAGAAGTCCGGGAGACCCAGTACTTC. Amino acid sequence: CASSLGEVRETQYF.

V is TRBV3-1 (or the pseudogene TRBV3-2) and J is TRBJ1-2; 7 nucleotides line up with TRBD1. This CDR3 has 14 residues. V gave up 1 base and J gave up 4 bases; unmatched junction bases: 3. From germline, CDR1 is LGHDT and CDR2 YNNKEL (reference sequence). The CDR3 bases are TGTGCCAGCAGCCAAGCACAGGGGATCTATGGCTACACCTTC. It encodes CASSQAQGIYGYTF.